This TCR beta chain was identified during a study of T cell changes during pregnancy in multiple sclerosis. Per the germline V gene, CDR1 is SNHLY and CDR2 is FYNNEI. The V gene end was trimmed by 7 bases and the J gene end by 7 bases; junction bases not matched to a gene: 6. The CDR3 runs 12 residues. TCRdb keeps only in-frame clones here, not all; method: immunoSEQ multiplex PCR. The table records roughly 90,000 clones, roughly 93% of them present only once. The sequence derives from a female donor with multiple sclerosis, enrolled in a pregnancy study. The gene calls are TRBV2 and TRBJ1-1; 7 nucleotides line up with TRBD1. The material sequenced was peripheral blood, taken in the first trimester of pregnancy. CDR3 protein: CASTLGQIEAFF. CDR3 coding DNA: TGTGCCAGCACCCTGGGACAGATTGAAGCTTTCTTT. The complete variable domain, with remaining parts taken from reference TRBV2 and TRBJ1-1, reads EPEVTQTPSHQVTQMGQEVILRCVPISNHLYFYWYRQILGQKVEFLVSFYNNEISEKSEIFDDQFSVERPDGSNFTLKIRSTKLEDSAMYFCASTLGQIEAFFGQGTRLTVV.